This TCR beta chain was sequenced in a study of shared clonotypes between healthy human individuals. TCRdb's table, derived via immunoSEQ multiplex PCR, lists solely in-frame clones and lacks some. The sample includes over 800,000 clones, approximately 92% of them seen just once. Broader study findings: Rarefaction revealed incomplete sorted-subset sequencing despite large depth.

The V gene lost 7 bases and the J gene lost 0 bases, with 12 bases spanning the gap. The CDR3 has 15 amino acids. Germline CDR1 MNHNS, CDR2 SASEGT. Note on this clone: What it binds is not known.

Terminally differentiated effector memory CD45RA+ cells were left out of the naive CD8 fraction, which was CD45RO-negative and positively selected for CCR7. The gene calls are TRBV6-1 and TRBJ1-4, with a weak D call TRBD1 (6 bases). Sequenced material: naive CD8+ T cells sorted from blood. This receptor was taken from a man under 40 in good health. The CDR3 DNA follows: TGTGCCAGCAAAAACAACAGGGCAACTAATGAAAAACTGTTTTTT. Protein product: CASKNNRATNEKLFF.